This T cell receptor beta chain was documented in a study of blood T cells in healthy people across ages. General study results and limits: A conclusive naive versus antigen-experienced comparison was prevented by the unsorted PBMCs.

CDR1 and CDR2 from the germline V gene are LGHNA and YSLEER. Between the trimmed V and J ends, which lost 4 bases and 4 bases, there was a span of 16 bases. CDR3 size: 15 residues. This clonotype was found many times. Its target is unknown. The sample providers were healthy Caucasian people from Russia, aged roughly 6 to 95. Per sample, no less than 6 micrograms of total RNA were extracted. Combining a sample-barcoded 5' primer with a J-beta primer mix, a second PCR ran for roughly 7 to 12 cycles. Each cDNA molecule, via a template-switch adaptor with 12 random nucleotides, was tagged. TCRdb re-analysed the 5' RACE reads in MiXCR, keeping a single row per CDR3 protein. Found here are around 900,000 distinct CDR3 sequences, around 26% of them singletons; the top ten hold 17%.

This sequence originates from a woman over 75 in good health. V gene TRBV4-3 combines with J gene TRBJ1-2; D ambiguous. The sample comprised blood. In nucleotides, the CDR3 is TGCGCCAGCAGCCCCGCAACCGGAGGAGGCTATGGCTACACCTTC. It specifies CASSPATGGGYGYTF.